This T cell receptor (beta chain) was retrieved from a study of T cell repertoires in cytomegalovirus infection. Study-wide points: CMV carriers having the relevant HLA were flagged by cumulative public TCR beta family frequency. Predominance within the ex vivo response was attributable to HLA-C-restricted CMV-specific TCR beta clonotypes.

TCRdb reanalysed the reads using MiXCR and keeps one entry per CDR3 protein. The profile shows hundreds of thousands of distinct CDR3 sequences, 24% of them singletons. As concerns this clonotype: Its antigen is not known.

Germline V lookup: CDR1 LGHNT, CDR2 FRNRAP. The CDR3 sequence is 16 residues long. With 6 bases clipped from V and 5 bases from J, the junction kept 15 bases outside the gene matches. The rearrangement links TRBV12-5 to TRBJ2-5, with 7 nucleotides matching TRBD1. The sequencing sample was made of CD8+ T cells from PBMCs. This sequence originates from a human donor in good health (CMV status not recorded). Some clones in this sample may be carry-over from other donors' samples. CDR3 DNA: TGTGCTAGTGGCCCCGACAGGGATAGCGTCCGGGAGACCCAGTACTTC. Translated: CASGPDRDSVRETQYF.